This T cell receptor beta chain was captured in a study of monozygotic twins with inflammatory bowel disease. General study results and limits: Especially where disease activity was present, IBD patients had fewer clonotypes in common with others than healthy twins did.

TCRdb reworked the 5' RACE reads into one entry per CDR3 protein, no DNA. The repertoire table contains under 130,000 distinct CDR3 sequences. The length of the CDR3 is 17 residues. The germline CDR1 and CDR2 sequences are SEHNR and FQNEAQ (reference sequence). Concerning this clonotype itself: The antigen is not known.

Donors gave 2.5 ml of blood apiece. Sequenced sample: blood. This receptor was identified in a human donor with ulcerative colitis or Crohn's disease, or a healthy co-twin of an affected twin (not recorded which). The V and J genes are TRBV7-9 and TRBJ1-5; TCRdb indicates TRBD1, and absent DNA this call remains unverified. CDR3 residues: CASSFYLDSTYNQPQHF.